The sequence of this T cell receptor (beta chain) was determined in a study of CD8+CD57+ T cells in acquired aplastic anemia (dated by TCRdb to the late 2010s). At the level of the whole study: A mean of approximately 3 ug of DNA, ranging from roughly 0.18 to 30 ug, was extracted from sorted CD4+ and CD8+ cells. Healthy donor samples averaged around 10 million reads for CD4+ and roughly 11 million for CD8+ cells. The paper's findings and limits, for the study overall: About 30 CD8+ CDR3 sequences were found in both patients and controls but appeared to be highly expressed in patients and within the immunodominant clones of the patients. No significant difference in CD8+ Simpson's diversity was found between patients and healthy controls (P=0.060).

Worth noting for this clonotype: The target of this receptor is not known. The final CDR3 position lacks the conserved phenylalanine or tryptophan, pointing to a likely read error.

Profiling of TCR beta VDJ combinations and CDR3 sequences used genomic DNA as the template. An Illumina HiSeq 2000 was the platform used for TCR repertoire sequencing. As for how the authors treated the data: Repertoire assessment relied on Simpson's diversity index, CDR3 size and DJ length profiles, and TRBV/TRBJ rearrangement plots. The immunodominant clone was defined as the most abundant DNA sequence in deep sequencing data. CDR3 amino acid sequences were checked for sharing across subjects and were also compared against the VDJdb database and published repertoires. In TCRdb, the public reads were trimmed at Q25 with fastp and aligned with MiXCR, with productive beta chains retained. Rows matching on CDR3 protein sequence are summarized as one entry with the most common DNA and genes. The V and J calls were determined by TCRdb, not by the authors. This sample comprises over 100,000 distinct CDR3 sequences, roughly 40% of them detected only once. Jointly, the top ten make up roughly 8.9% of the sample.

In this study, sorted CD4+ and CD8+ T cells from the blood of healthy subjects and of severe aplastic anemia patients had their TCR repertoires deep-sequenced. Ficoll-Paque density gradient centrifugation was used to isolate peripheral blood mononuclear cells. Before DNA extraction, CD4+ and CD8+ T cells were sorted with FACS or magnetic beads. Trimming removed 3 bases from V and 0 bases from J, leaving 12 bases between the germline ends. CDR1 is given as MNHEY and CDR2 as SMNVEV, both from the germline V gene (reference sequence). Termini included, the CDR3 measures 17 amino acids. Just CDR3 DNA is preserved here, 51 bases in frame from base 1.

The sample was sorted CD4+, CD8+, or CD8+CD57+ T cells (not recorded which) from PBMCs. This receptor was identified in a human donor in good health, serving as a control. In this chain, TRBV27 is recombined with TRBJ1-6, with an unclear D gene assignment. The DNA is TGTGCCAGCAGTTTGTTAGGCAGGAGCTCCTATAATTCACCCCTCCACCTT. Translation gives CASSLLGRSSYNSPLHL.